A selection of T cell receptor beta chains follows, all from one sample in a study of T cells after yellow fever vaccination. TCRdb re-called the 5' RACE reads through MiXCR, storing one row per CDR3 protein. The sample contains 550,000 to 750,000 distinct CDR3 sequences, roughly 14% of which appear only once. Sequencing used PBMCs, obtained on the day of the yellow fever booster vaccination. These receptor sequences come from a man aged 30-40 years who received the YFV17D yellow fever vaccine. CDR3s include the opening cysteine and the closing phenylalanine or tryptophan. A D gene is named only where the DNA matches it firmly. Part of the rows lack a size; the others show once, few, many or a class for expanded clones.

>TRBD2|TRBV20-1|.|TRBJ2-3
CSAIGTSGITDTQYF
TGCAGTGCAATCGGGACTAGCGGGATCACAGATACGCAGTATTTT
>.|TRBV4-3|.|TRBJ1-6
CASSQVRGGAFPLHF
TGCGCCAGCAGCCAAGTGCGGGGGGGGGCTTTTCCCCTCCACTTT
>.|TRBV28|.|TRBJ2-3
CASSSPSGAGIDTQYF
TGTGCCAGCAGTTCCCCCTCCGGTGCGGGTATAGATACGCAGTATTTT
>.|TRBV6-5|many|TRBJ2-1
CASSYRGVRDSTVSEQFF
TGTGCCAGCAGTTACAGAGGCGTCCGGGATTCAACGGTTTCTGAGCAGTTCTTC
>.|TRBV24-1|.|TRBJ2-1
CATSDFGGSSYNEQFF
TGTGCCACCAGTGATTTCGGGGGTAGCTCCTACAATGAGCAGTTCTTC
>TRBD1|TRBV6-5|.|TRBJ2-1
CASGGQLLPQFF
TGTGCCAGCGGGGGACAGCTCCTTCCGCAGTTCTTC
>TRBD1|TRBV29-1|.|TRBJ2-4
CSVTGTTKNIQYF
TGCAGCGTGACAGGGACGACCAAAAACATTCAGTACTTC
>TRBD2|TRBV30|.|TRBJ2-3
CAWRRLAGVRDTQYF
TGTGCCTGGAGGAGACTAGCGGGAGTACGAGATACGCAGTATTTT
>.|TRBV7-8|few|TRBJ2-2
CASSLGTFSAGELFF
TGTGCCAGCAGCTTAGGGACTTTCAGCGCCGGGGAGCTGTTTTTT
>.|TRBV5-4|.|TRBJ2-5
CASSSKGQMEETQYF
TGTGCCAGCAGCAGTAAGGGTCAAATGGAAGAGACCCAGTACTTC
>.|TRBV12-3/TRBV12-4|few|TRBJ2-5
CASSSWDNQETQYF
TGTGCCAGCAGTTCTTGGGACAACCAAGAGACCCAGTACTTC
>TRBD1|TRBV7-2|many|TRBJ2-7
CASSFGQAGEQYF
TGTGCCAGCAGCTTCGGACAGGCAGGCGAGCAGTACTTC
>TRBD1|TRBV5-5|.|TRBJ2-5
CASSLRQGTLETQYF
TGTGCCAGCAGCTTACGACAGGGGACGTTAGAGACCCAGTACTTC
>.|TRBV29-1|.|TRBJ2-7
CSVEEPVGSEQYF
TGCAGCGTTGAAGAGCCTGTCGGGAGCGAGCAGTACTTC
>TRBD1|TRBV29-1|.|TRBJ2-7
CSVSQGQGSAYEQYF
TGCAGCGTCTCCCAGGGACAGGGGAGCGCCTACGAGCAGTACTTC
>TRBD2|TRBV9|.|TRBJ2-1
CASSGPLLAGDPHGGYNEQFF
TGTGCCAGCAGCGGCCCACTACTAGCGGGAGACCCCCACGGCGGCTACAATGAGCAGTTCTTC
>.|TRBV5-1|many|TRBJ2-1
CASSLSEYNEQFF
TGCGCCAGCAGCTTATCTGAGTACAATGAGCAGTTCTTC
>.|TRBV18|few|TRBJ2-2
CASSPRQQNGELFF
TGTGCCAGCTCACCAAGGCAGCAAAACGGGGAGCTGTTTTTT
>.|TRBV7-9|.|TRBJ2-3
CASMRGSGTDTQYF
TGTGCCAGTATGAGGGGTAGCGGTACAGATACGCAGTATTTT
>TRBD2|TRBV4-3|few|TRBJ2-2
CASSLTSGHTGELFF
TGCGCCAGCAGCCTTACTAGCGGCCACACCGGGGAGCTGTTTTTT
>TRBD1|TRBV5-6|few|TRBJ2-7
CASSGDRASYEQYF
TGTGCCAGCAGCGGGGACAGGGCGTCCTACGAGCAGTACTTC
>.|TRBV27|many|TRBJ1-1
CASSRTTNTEAFF
TGTGCCAGCAGTCGAACCACGAACACTGAAGCTTTCTTT
>TRBD1|TRBV23-1|.|TRBJ2-7
CASSLPYGTGPTYEQYF
TGCGCCAGCAGTCTGCCCTATGGGACAGGGCCTACCTACGAGCAGTACTTC
>.|TRBV11-2|few|TRBJ2-7
CASTSPSFYYEQYF
TGTGCCAGCACCTCGCCGTCCTTCTACTACGAGCAGTACTTC
>TRBD2|TRBV19|.|TRBJ2-1
CASSIGGGAGYYNEQFF
TGTGCCAGTAGTATAGGCGGCGGAGCGGGATACTACAATGAGCAGTTCTTC
>.|TRBV27|few|TRBJ2-7
CASNPAGLSYEQYF
TGTGCCAGCAACCCGGCAGGGTTGTCCTACGAGCAGTACTTC
>.|TRBV11-2|few|TRBJ1-1
CASSLGWGTEAFF
TGTGCCAGCAGCTTAGGATGGGGCACTGAAGCTTTCTTT
>TRBD2|TRBV28|.|TRBJ2-3
CASSSLGLAGENTDTQYF
TGTGCCAGCAGTTCCTTGGGACTAGCGGGGGAAAACACAGATACGCAGTATTTT
>TRBD1|TRBV25-1|few|TRBJ2-7
CASSGSGQGNYEQYF
TGTGCCAGCAGTGGGTCGGGACAGGGCAACTACGAGCAGTACTTC
>.|TRBV5-1|many|TRBJ1-1
CASSVRGGMNTEAFF
TGCGCCAGCAGCGTTCGAGGGGGAATGAACACTGAAGCTTTCTTT
>TRBD1|TRBV27|few|TRBJ2-5
CASSPSRGRETQYF
TGTGCCAGCAGTCCGTCAAGGGGGCGGGAGACCCAGTACTTC
>.|TRBV6-2/TRBV6-3|few|TRBJ2-7
CASTGLPYEQYF
TGTGCCAGCACCGGACTCCCCTACGAGCAGTACTTC
>.|TRBV30|few|TRBJ2-1
CAWSGGAEVGIEQFF
TGTGCCTGGAGTGGGGGAGCGGAGGTGGGGATTGAGCAGTTCTTC
>TRBD2|TRBV4-3|few|TRBJ2-2
CASSQGGRAGELFF
TGCGCCAGCAGCCAAGGGGGGAGGGCCGGGGAGCTGTTTTTT
>TRBD1|TRBV7-2|few|TRBJ2-7
CASSYDETGGEYEQYF
TGTGCCAGCAGTTACGATGAGACAGGGGGCGAGTACGAGCAGTACTTC
>TRBD1|TRBV6-5|.|TRBJ2-7
CASSFTGTGAREQYF
TGTGCCAGCAGTTTCACCGGGACAGGGGCTCGTGAGCAGTACTTC
>.|TRBV12-3/TRBV12-4|few|TRBJ2-4
CASSETGEPNSDIQYF
TGTGCCAGCAGTGAGACTGGAGAGCCCAACAGCGACATTCAGTACTTC
>.|TRBV5-1|.|TRBJ2-2
CASNSGRTGELFF
TGCGCCAGCAATTCAGGGCGGACCGGGGAGCTGTTTTTT
>.|TRBV30|few|TRBJ1-4
CAWSADDPGEKLFF
TGTGCCTGGAGTGCGGACGACCCAGGAGAAAAACTGTTTTTT
>.|TRBV7-2|.|TRBJ2-7
CASSKRSDYEQYF
TGTGCCAGCAGCAAACGCAGCGACTACGAGCAGTACTTC
>TRBD2|TRBV4-3|few|TRBJ2-1
CASSLRTSGKVVNEQFF
TGCGCCAGCAGCCTTCGGACTAGCGGGAAGGTGGTGAATGAGCAGTTCTTC
>.|TRBV27|.|TRBJ1-5
CASSWQKNQPQHF
TGTGCCAGCAGTTGGCAGAAAAATCAGCCCCAGCATTTT
>.|TRBV11-3|few|TRBJ2-1
CASSLGPGLNEQFF
TGTGCCAGCAGCTTGGGCCCGGGGCTGAATGAGCAGTTCTTC
>.|TRBV2|.|TRBJ2-5
CASGRAEETQYF
TGTGCCAGCGGCAGGGCAGAAGAGACCCAGTACTTC